These 25 T cell receptor beta chains originate from one sample sequenced in a study of early T cells in non-severe SARS-CoV-2 infection. One entry per CDR3 protein results from TCRdb running MiXCR on the 5' RACE reads. The table shows approximately 100,000 distinct CDR3 sequences, with 16% occurring only once. The sample taken for sequencing was whole blood. These receptors all stem from an adult who was a healthcare worker with PCR-confirmed SARS-CoV-2 infection or an uninfected control (not recorded which).

In its sample, this clonotype was seen a few times. This rearrangement joins TRBV5-1 to TRBJ2-5, with D possibly matching TRBD2 (5 bases). In germline, CDR1 is SGHRS, CDR2 YFSETQ. This CDR3 has 14 amino acids. V gave up 4 bases and J gave up 2 bases, with 12 bases separating them. The chain's CDR3 is CASSTGEGQETQYF. CDR3 coding DNA: TGCGCCAGCAGCACTGGAGAGGGACAAGAGACCCAGTACTTC.

This clonotype was seen a handful of times. CDR3 protein: CASSEYGTGDRAFF. CDR3 DNA sequence: TGTGCCAGCAGTGAATATGGTACAGGGGATCGAGCTTTCTTT. V is TRBV25-1 and J is TRBJ1-1, with 7 nucleotides matching TRBD1. Germline V lookup: CDR1 MGHDK, CDR2 SYGVNS. V lost 0 bases, J lost 10 bases, and 8 bases stayed unmatched. The CDR3 is 14 amino acids.

The rearrangement links TRBV7-9 to TRBJ2-7, with D possibly TRBD1 on 5 matching bases. V lost 4 bases to trimming and J lost 5 bases, with 12 bases between them. The germline V gene encodes CDR1 SEHNR and CDR2 FQNEAQ (reference sequence). This CDR3 comprises 13 residues. The chain's CDR3 is CASSSSGRDEQYF. DNA for the CDR3: TGTGCCAGCAGCTCCTCCGGCAGGGACGAGCAGTACTTC.

In its sample, this clonotype was seen a few times. The junction departs from germline at one end; a sequencing error may be responsible. The chain carries TRBV7-2 and TRBJ2-3, with D hard to call. Germline assignment: CDR1 SGHTA and CDR2 FQGNSA. The CDR3 sequence is 12 residues long. CDR3 in amino acids: CASSLVSDTQYF. The DNA for the CDR3 is TGCGCCAGCAGCTTGGTGTCAGATACGCAGTATTTT. The full variable domain, its missing parts supplied by reference TRBV7-2 and TRBJ2-3, is GAGVSQSPSNKVTEKGKDVELRCDPISGHTALYWYRQSLGQGLEFLIYFQGNSAPDKSGLPSDRFSAERTGGSVSTLTIQRTQQEDSAVYLCASSLVSDTQYFGPGTRLTVL.

This chain joins TRBV20-1 and TRBJ2-3; D ambiguous. Trimming took off 2 bases at V and 3 bases at J, with 9 bases between the two ends. Germline loops: CDR1 DFQATT, CDR2 SNEGSKA (reference sequence). There are 13 residues in the CDR3. The CDR3 loop is CSARLGMTDTQYF. DNA for the CDR3: TGCAGTGCTAGACTGGGGATGACAGATACGCAGTATTTT.

The rearrangement joins TRBV13 to TRBJ1-2; D unresolved. The CDR3 is 13 amino acids. V shed 7 bases and J shed 3 bases, with 12 bases lying between them. The germline V gene has CDR1 PRHDT and CDR2 FYEKMQ (reference sequence). The CDR3 nucleotides are TGTGCCAGCAACCGCGGATCAGACTATGGCTACACCTTC. It encodes CASNRGSDYGYTF.

This clonotype was counted between two and nine times. The V gene is TRBV7-9, the J gene TRBJ2-6; the match to TRBD1 covers 7 bases. Germline trimming cut 1 base from V and 2 bases from J; bases unmatched to any gene: 8. Germline V CDR1 and CDR2: SEHNR, FQNEAQ (reference sequence). CDR3 length: 18 residues. As DNA, the CDR3 is TGTGCCAGCAGCTTAGGGGAACAGGGGAGAACTGGGGCCAACGTCCTGACTTTC. Residues: CASSLGEQGRTGANVLTF.

This clonotype has more than one count but fewer than ten. This sequence joins TRBV10-3 and TRBJ2-3; 11 nucleotides align to TRBD2. There are 14 residues in the CDR3. The germline CDR1 and CDR2 sequences are ENHRY and SYGVKD. After removal of 8 bases from V and 2 bases from J, the junction contained 3 bases not matched to a gene. CDR3 region: CAIGLAGPTDTQYF. The CDR3 nucleotides read TGTGCCATCGGACTAGCGGGCCCCACAGATACGCAGTATTTT.

The rearrangement links TRBV6-2 or TRBV6-3 to TRBJ2-1, with D possibly matching TRBD1 (5 bases). V lost 6 bases and J 0 bases, leaving 18 bases between the germline ends. CDR3 size: 17 residues. Per germline, CDR1 MNHEY and CDR2 SVGEGT. The CDR3 DNA sequence: TGTGCCAGCAGCCCCATGGACCCAGACAGCTCCTACAATGAGCAGTTCTTC. Translating gives CASSPMDPDSSYNEQFF.

This clonotype was found a few times. The rearrangement joins TRBV27 to TRBJ1-5, with no clear D. The CDR3 spans 14 residues. Germline V CDR1 and CDR2: MNHEY, SMNVEV (reference sequence). The V and J ends lost 5 bases and 1 base respectively, with 9 bases between them. CDR3 sequence: CASSPLASNQPQHF. The CDR3 DNA reads as TGTGCCAGCAGTCCCTTGGCGAGCAATCAGCCCCAGCATTTT.

This clonotype was observed a few times. The chain combines TRBV24-1 with TRBJ2-7, with 7 positions matching TRBD1. The CDR3 totals 13 residues. V dropped 4 bases and J dropped 6; count of bases not matched to a gene: 5. The germline gives CDR1 KGHDR, CDR2 SFDVKD. The DNA for the CDR3 is TGTGCCACCAGTGAAGCCGGGACAGTCGAGCAGTACTTC. It is translated as CATSEAGTVEQYF.

This clonotype came up a few times. This chain links TRBV11-2 with TRBJ2-1, with TRBD1 matching over 9 bases. Germline V gene data show CDR1 as SGHAT and CDR2 as FQNNGV. There are 13 residues in the CDR3. With 6 bases clipped from V and 6 bases from J, the junction kept 3 bases outside the gene matches. The CDR3 coding sequence is TGTGCCAGCAGACGGGGACAGGGCAATGAGCAGTTCTTC. Its protein product is CASRRGQGNEQFF.

Comment on this clonotype: At one end, the junction sequence differs from germline, possibly due to a read error. This rearrangement joins TRBV7-9 to TRBJ1-5; 11 bases are shared with TRBD1. Germline V gene lookup returns CDR1 SEHNR and CDR2 FQNEAQ (reference sequence). CDR3 size: 16 residues. CDR3 amino acids: CASTLWGQGDNQPQHF. The CDR3 DNA sequence: TGTGCCAGCACCTTATGGGGACAGGGGGACAATCAGCCCCAGCATTTT.

This clonotype was recorded many times. This chain uses TRBV6-2 or TRBV6-3 with TRBJ2-7, with 11 bases identical to TRBD2. From germline, CDR1 is MNHEY and CDR2 SVGEGT. J lost 7 bases, V lost 7 bases, and 9 bases had no gene match. The CDR3 length is 14 residues. The CDR3 DNA is TGTGCCAGCAACCCACTAGCGGGAGAGGGAGAGCAGTACTTC. This codes for CASNPLAGEGEQYF.

The chain joins TRBV7-6 to TRBJ2-3; the match to TRBD2 covers 11 bases. Germline CDR1 SGHVS, CDR2 FNYEAQ. The CDR3 spans 19 residues. V was clipped by 5 bases and J by 2 bases; unmatched bases: 15. In DNA, the CDR3 is TGTGCCAGCAGCGCGAGGGGGCGACTAGCGGGGAAACTCACAGATACGCAGTATTTT. It translates to CASSARGRLAGKLTDTQYF. The full variable domain, completed using reference TRBV7-6 and TRBJ2-3, is GAGVSQSPRYKVTKRGQDVALRCDPISGHVSLYWYRQALGQGPEFLTYFNYEAQQDKSGLPNDRFSAERPEGSISTLTIQRTEQRDSAMYRCASSARGRLAGKLTDTQYFGPGTRLTVL.

V usage is TRBV19 and J usage is TRBJ2-4; D might be TRBD2 (6 bases). There are 13 residues in the CDR3. Germline V gives CDR1 LNHDA, CDR2 SQIVND (reference sequence). Trimming pared 3 bases from V and 9 bases from J, leaving 12 bases between. The CDR3 region has the DNA TGTGCCAGTAGTATGGGGGGATGGGGCATTCAGTACTTC. Translating gives CASSMGGWGIQYF.

The chain joins TRBV6-5 to TRBJ2-7; D might be TRBD2 (5 bases). The V gene's germline CDR1 is MNHEY and CDR2 SVGAGI. V lost 8 bases and J 0 bases, leaving 11 bases between the germline ends. The CDR3 runs 13 residues. The CDR3 region has the DNA TGTGCCAGCGGTCAAGGGAGCTCCTACGAGCAGTACTTC. Protein: CASGQGSSYEQYF.

The V call is TRBV28, the J call TRBJ2-7; D might be TRBD1 or TRBD2, each matching 5 bases. V was shortened by 5 bases and J by 3 bases, with 17 bases between the two germline ends. The CDR3 covers 15 residues. Germline V gene data show CDR1 as MDHEN and CDR2 as SYDVKM. CDR3 region: CASSTPSGTHYEQYF. CDR3 sequence (DNA): TGTGCCAGCAGTACCCCCTCCGGGACGCACTACGAGCAGTACTTC.

This clonotype has a handful of counts. The chain recombines TRBV10-3 with TRBJ2-1, with 7 bases identical to TRBD1. The CDR3 runs to 13 residues. Germline V gives CDR1 ENHRY, CDR2 SYGVKD. The V gene end was trimmed by 8 bases and the J gene end by 0 bases; junction bases not matched to a gene: 1. CDR3 protein: CAIGDSSYNEQFF. Written as DNA, the CDR3 is TGTGCCATCGGGGACAGCTCCTACAATGAGCAGTTCTTC.

This chain links TRBV7-2 with TRBJ1-1, with D possibly TRBD1 on 6 matching bases. V lost 5 bases, J lost 6 bases, and 19 bases lay in between. The germline V gene encodes CDR1 SGHTA and CDR2 FQGNSA. The CDR3 has 15 residues. CDR3 protein: CASSLRTGYGAEAFF. The CDR3 DNA is TGTGCCAGCAGCCTACGTACAGGGTATGGCGCTGAAGCTTTCTTT.

The V gene is TRBV12-3 or TRBV12-4, the J gene TRBJ2-4; the D is unclear. This CDR3 is built from 18 residues. Trimming took 6 bases from V and 0 from J, leaving 21 bases between them. The CDR3 DNA reads TGTGCCAGCAGCGAAGGAAGGCCCAGCATCGAAGCCAAAAACATTCAGTACTTC. The encoded protein is CASSEGRPSIEAKNIQYF.

This clonotype was found many times. V is TRBV29-1 and J is TRBJ1-1; no definite D call. The CDR3 contains 11 residues. Trimming pared 4 bases from V and 3 bases from J, leaving 6 bases between. Germline lookup yields CDR1 SQVTM and CDR2 ANQGSEA. The CDR3 DNA reads TGCAGCGTTGCCGGGGACACTGAAGCTTTCTTT. This codes for CSVAGDTEAFF.

This clonotype has just a few counts. The J gene is TRBJ2-2, the V gene TRBV19; D remains unclear. V lost 3 bases, J lost 1 base, and 3 bases lay in between. The CDR3 consists of 13 residues. Germline V CDR1 and CDR2: LNHDA, SQIVND (reference sequence). The CDR3 region has the DNA TGTGCCAGTAGTATGCAGAACACCGGGGAGCTGTTTTTT. Translation gives CASSMQNTGELFF.

This clonotype was seen a handful of times. This sequence joins TRBV5-5 and TRBJ2-1, with TRBD1 matching over 8 bases. CDR1 is SGHKS, CDR2 YYEKEE, per germline (reference sequence). The CDR3 spans 15 residues. Losses at the gene ends were 0 bases for V and 4 bases for J; bases not matched to a gene: 3. Here the CDR3 reads CASSLETGGYNEQFF. The CDR3 bases are TGTGCCAGCAGCTTGGAAACAGGGGGATACAATGAGCAGTTCTTC. Full variable domain (rest looked up from reference TRBV5-5 and TRBJ2-1): DAGVTQSPTHLIKTRGQQVTLRCSPISGHKSVSWYQQVLGQGPQFIFQYYEKEERGRGNFPDRFSARQFPNYSSELNVNALLLGDSALYLCASSLETGGYNEQFFGPGTRLTVL.

This clonotype was counted ten times or more. V gene TRBV20-1 combines with J gene TRBJ1-1; 10 bases are shared with TRBD1. V dropped 3 bases and J dropped 6; count of bases not matched to a gene: 7. The germline gives CDR1 DFQATT, CDR2 SNEGSKA (reference sequence). This CDR3 has 14 residues. The CDR3 here is CSASPGTGDAEAFF. For the CDR3, the DNA is TGCAGTGCTAGCCCCGGGACAGGGGACGCTGAAGCTTTCTTT.